This section outlines one T cell receptor beta chain sequence together with its context. The antigen remains unidentified. The data derive from a study of cytomegalovirus exposure and HLA in healthy donors. Study-wide results and caveats: With further analysis later on, most CMV-associated TCR beta chains appeared HLA-restricted.

This PCR relied on a set of 60 Vbeta primers and 13 Jbeta primers. Measured with immunoSEQ multiplex PCR; TCRdb has only the in-frame clones, and not every one. Found here are roughly 190,000 clones, roughly four fifths of them singletons; the top ten hold around 3.3%. Sequenced sample: PBMCs. The sequence derives from a woman aged 30 to 39 in good health and CMV-seropositive.

CDR3 sequence: CASVTGELSGNTIYF. DNA of the CDR3: TGTGCCAGCGTAACAGGGGAACTCTCTGGAAACACCATATATTTT. This rearrangement joins TRBV28 to TRBJ1-3; 7 bases line up with TRBD1. J gave up 0 bases and V 8 bases, and 7 bases lay outside the gene matches. The CDR3 covers 15 residues. From germline, CDR1 is MDHEN and CDR2 SYDVKM.